Sequencing of this T cell receptor (beta chain) was carried out in a study of cytomegalovirus exposure and HLA in healthy donors. Broader study findings: A later analysis found TCR association rates differed by HLA locus, highest for DRB1 and lowest for HLA-C.

For this clone: Its antigen is as yet unknown.

The PCR had 60 Vbeta and 13 Jbeta primers. Some clones are missing from TCRdb's copy, which holds only in-frame ones; the method was immunoSEQ multiplex PCR. The sample shows tens of thousands of clones, 50% to 80% of them seen only once. The junction had 7 bases not matched to a gene; V was cut back by 6 bases and J by 3 bases. Germline CDR1 is MGHDK and CDR2 is SYGVNS. This CDR3 spans 15 amino acids. The sequence came from a man aged 40-49 years in good health and CMV-seropositive. V gene TRBV25-1 combines with J gene TRBJ1-3; 8 positions match TRBD1. Specimen: PBMCs. The CDR3 spells CASRKPGQDGNTIYF. The CDR3 DNA is TGTGCCAGCAGGAAACCGGGACAGGATGGAAACACCATATATTTT.